A selection of T cell receptor beta chains follows, all from one sample in a study of OX40 agonist ivuxolimab in advanced cancers. This table comes from immunoSEQ multiplex PCR, and its TCRdb copy is limited to in-frame clones, with some not included. The data contain some 30,000 clones, 81% of them singletons. The starting material was CD4+ or CD8+ T cells sorted from blood, obtained in a trial of the OX40 agonist ivuxolimab. Source of these receptors: an adult with an advanced solid tumor such as melanoma, head and neck, liver or kidney cancer. CDR3s include the opening cysteine and the closing phenylalanine or tryptophan. Each record gives: V gene, D gene, clone size, J gene, CDR3 DNA, CDR3 protein. D genes are given only for firm matches. The listing skips clone size in some rows; elsewhere it reads once, few, many or a size class.

TRBV5-1	.	.	TRBJ2-7	TGCGCCAGCGCGACAAATTCCCCTAACTACGAGCAGTACTTC	CASATNSPNYEQYF
TRBV10-2	TRBD2	.	TRBJ2-1	TGCGCCAGCAGTAGGACTAGCGGGGAAGGGGGTGAGCAGTTCTTC	CASSRTSGEGGEQFF
TRBV4-1	.	.	TRBJ1-1	TGCGCCAGCAGCCAAGAGAGGTCAGGGAGAAGGGTGGCCACTGAAGCTTTCTTT	CASSQERSGRRVATEAFF
TRBV13	TRBD2	.	TRBJ2-1	TGTGCCAGCAGCGCCATAGGGACTAGCGGGACCACCTACAATGAGCAGTTCTTC	CASSAIGTSGTTYNEQFF
TRBV5-1	.	.	TRBJ2-2	TGCGCCAGCAGCCCACAGATTTCGAACACCGGGGAGCTGTTTTTT	CASSPQISNTGELFF
TRBV4-1	.	.	TRBJ1-2	TGCGCCAGCAGCCAAGTTTTTGCAGGGCTTCGGGGCTACACCTTC	CASSQVFAGLRGYTF
TRBV7-9	.	.	TRBJ2-3	TGTGCCAGCAGCTTAGTTTGGGAGAAGGTGACGCAGTATTTT	CASSLVWEKVTQYF
TRBV11-2	TRBD1	.	TRBJ1-3	TGTGCCAGCAGCTCTCCACAGGGGAAAGTTGGAAACACCATATATTTT	CASSSPQGKVGNTIYF
TRBV7-2	.	.	TRBJ1-2	TGTGCCAGCAGCCCGGGACTCTATGGCTACACCTTC	CASSPGLYGYTF
TRBV28	.	.	TRBJ2-7	TGTGCCAGCAGCGGACAGAACTACGAGCAGTACTTC	CASSGQNYEQYF
TRBV2	TRBD1	once	TRBJ2-4	TGTGCCAGCAGTGAACAGGGGGCGTACATTCAGTACTTC	CASSEQGAYIQYF
TRBV9	.	.	TRBJ1-3	TGTGCCAGCAGCGTAGAAAGCTCTGGAAACACCATATATTTT	CASSVESSGNTIYF
TRBV4-1	TRBD2	.	TRBJ2-3	TGCGCCAGCAGCCAAGTAAGACTAGCGGGAGATGCAGATACGCAGTATTTT	CASSQVRLAGDADTQYF
TRBV2	.	.	TRBJ2-7	TGTGCCAGCAGGCGCGTGGAGACAGACTACGAGCAGTACTTC	CASRRVETDYEQYF
TRBV5-1	TRBD2	.	TRBJ2-2	TGCGCCAGCAGCAGCGGGGACGCCCGAGGCACCGGGGAGCTGTTTTTT	CASSSGDARGTGELFF
TRBV18	TRBD1	.	TRBJ2-5	TGTGCCAGCTCTCCCGACAGGGCGCGGAGGGAGACCCAGTACTTC	CASSPDRARRETQYF
TRBV4-3	.	.	TRBJ2-4	TGCGCCAGCAGCCAAGATCCCCCGGGAGCCATCACACTAGCCAAAAACATTCAGTACTTC	CASSQDPPGAITLAKNIQYF
TRBV5-1	.	.	TRBJ2-3	TGCGCCAGCAGCTTGCGGGTTTTGGGCACAGATACGCAGTATTTT	CASSLRVLGTDTQYF
TRBV15	.	once	TRBJ2-1	TGTGCCACCAGCAGCTGGGACCCACCCAGGGAGCAGTTCTTC	CATSSWDPPREQFF
TRBV18	.	.	TRBJ1-1	TGTGCCAGCTCACCAGATGTGGGGGGGGACACTGAAGCTTTCTTT	CASSPDVGGDTEAFF
TRBV7-9	TRBD2	.	TRBJ2-7	TGTGCCAGCAGCCCCCGGGGGGGAGGGGGCTACGAGCAGTACTTC	CASSPRGGGGYEQYF
TRBV4-2	.	.	TRBJ2-3	TGTGCCAGCAGCCAAGTCGGTTTTGAGTTTAGCACAGATACGCAGTATTTT	CASSQVGFEFSTDTQYF